There are a few counts of the clone carrying this T cell receptor (beta chain). Its antigen remains unknown. This sample stems from a study of regulatory T cells in long-lasting Graves disease. Whole-study findings and limits: Persistent Graves' patients showed a TCR diversity that was lower than that of newly diagnosed ones.

The V gene end was trimmed by 7 bases and the J gene end by 7 bases; junction bases not matched to a gene: 11. The CDR3 covers 16 residues. In germline, CDR1 is SGHTA, CDR2 FQGTGA. Building of the TCR beta libraries involved iRepertoire HTBI primers and Arm-PCR of CDR3 regions. TCRdb itself ran the multiplex PCR reads through MiXCR, one entry per CDR3 protein. The profile covers 600,000 to 800,000 distinct CDR3 sequences, with around 30% appearing a single time and under 55% taken by the ten largest. The sample's time point: persistent/refractory GD, antithyroid drugs over 5 years with positive TRAb. PBMC-derived RNA was used for the TCR library.

This chain links TRBV7-3 with TRBJ1-6; 9 bases are a match to TRBD1. The receptor's source is a female donor with Graves disease. Material: peripheral blood mononuclear cells (PBMCs), obtained when the disease was refractory, from a patient treated with antithyroid drugs. The CDR3 loop reads CASTDLQGAQNSPLHF. The CDR3 DNA follows: TGTGCCAGCACCGACCTACAGGGGGCTCAGAATTCACCCCTCCACTTT.